A selection of T cell receptor beta chains follows, all from one sample in a study of blood T cell repertoires in COVID-19. Profiling relied on immunoSEQ multiplex PCR, and the TCRdb table lists in-frame clones only, not all of them. The data show around 210,000 clones, almost 90% seen once. The sample consisted of peripheral blood. The receptors come from a man between 18 and 35 years old with active or convalescent COVID-19. CDR3s include the opening cysteine and the closing phenylalanine or tryptophan. A D gene is named only where the DNA matches it firmly. Size is omitted from some rows. Given values are once, few, many or a class for expanded clones.

abundance: NA
j_gene: TRBJ2-2
d_gene: NA
v_gene: TRBV21-1
len: 19
CDR3aa: CASSKAGSGTSGTDGELFF
CDR3nt: TGTGCCAGCAGCAAAGCGGGGTCCGGGACTAGCGGGACCGACGGGGAGCTGTTTTTT

abundance: NA
j_gene: TRBJ1-2
d_gene: TRBD1
v_gene: TRBV27
len: 12
CDR3aa: CASSRTGHGYTF
CDR3nt: TGTGCCAGCAGTCGGACAGGGCATGGCTACACCTTC

abundance: NA
j_gene: TRBJ1-5
d_gene: TRBD1
v_gene: TRBV2
len: 19
CDR3aa: CASRTTGTGKGYSNQPQHF
CDR3nt: TGTGCCAGCAGGACAACCGGGACAGGGAAAGGATATAGCAATCAGCCCCAGCATTTT

abundance: once
j_gene: TRBJ2-1
d_gene: NA
v_gene: TRBV28
len: 12
CDR3aa: CASSRIINEQFF
CDR3nt: TGTGCCAGCAGCCGTATAATCAATGAGCAGTTCTTC

abundance: NA
j_gene: TRBJ2-1
d_gene: NA
v_gene: TRBV6-5
len: 13
CDR3aa: CASSRPQGYEQFF
CDR3nt: TGTGCCAGCAGTAGGCCCCAGGGCTATGAGCAGTTCTTC

abundance: NA
j_gene: TRBJ2-1
d_gene: TRBD2
v_gene: TRBV9
len: 18
CDR3aa: CASSGGVSLAGFYNEQFF
CDR3nt: TGTGCCAGCAGCGGGGGGGTCTCGCTAGCGGGATTTTACAATGAGCAGTTCTTC

abundance: NA
j_gene: TRBJ1-2
d_gene: NA
v_gene: TRBV5-1
len: 15
CDR3aa: CASSLRGETNYGYTF
CDR3nt: TGCGCCAGCAGCCTCCGGGGTGAGACTAACTATGGCTACACCTTC

abundance: few
j_gene: TRBJ1-3
d_gene: NA
v_gene: TRBV28
len: 13
CDR3aa: CASSYSSGNTIYF
CDR3nt: TGTGCCAGCAGTTACAGCTCTGGAAACACCATATATTTT

abundance: NA
j_gene: TRBJ2-3
d_gene: TRBD2
v_gene: TRBV7-2
len: 15
CDR3aa: CASRRLAGGSDTQYF
CDR3nt: TGTGCCAGCAGGCGACTAGCGGGAGGCTCAGATACGCAGTATTTT

abundance: NA
j_gene: TRBJ2-2
d_gene: TRBD2
v_gene: TRBV11-2
len: 16
CDR3aa: CASSLGTSADTGELFF
CDR3nt: TGTGCCAGCAGCTTGGGGACTAGCGCCGACACCGGGGAGCTGTTTTTT

abundance: NA
j_gene: TRBJ2-3
d_gene: NA
v_gene: TRBV4-1
len: 18
CDR3aa: CASSQDLVGVGGTDTQYF
CDR3nt: TGCGCCAGCAGCCAAGATCTTGTTGGGGTCGGGGGCACAGATACGCAGTATTTT

abundance: NA
j_gene: TRBJ1-6
d_gene: NA
v_gene: TRBV18
len: 15
CDR3aa: CASSPRAESNSPLHF
CDR3nt: TGTGCCAGCTCACCACGAGCCGAAAGTAATTCACCCCTCCACTTT

abundance: once
j_gene: TRBJ1-3
d_gene: NA
v_gene: TRBV19
len: 16
CDR3aa: CASGRAGYSSGNTIYF
CDR3nt: TGTGCCAGTGGGAGAGCTGGGTACAGCTCTGGAAACACCATATATTTT

abundance: NA
j_gene: TRBJ2-5
d_gene: NA
v_gene: TRBV2
len: 15
CDR3aa: CASSEANQGIETQYF
CDR3nt: TGTGCCAGCAGTGAAGCAAACCAGGGGATAGAGACCCAGTACTTC

abundance: NA
j_gene: TRBJ2-3
d_gene: TRBD2
v_gene: TRBV5-4
len: 18
CDR3aa: CASSPGLAAGGYTDTQYF
CDR3nt: TGTGCCAGCAGCCCTGGACTAGCGGCTGGGGGGTACACAGATACGCAGTATTTT

abundance: once
j_gene: TRBJ1-1
d_gene: NA
v_gene: TRBV10-1
len: 17
CDR3aa: CASSGRGTPLVNTEAFF
CDR3nt: TGCGCCAGCAGTGGGAGAGGTACCCCGCTGGTGAACACTGAAGCTTTCTTT

abundance: NA
j_gene: TRBJ1-6
d_gene: NA
v_gene: TRBV6-7
len: 11
CDR3aa: CASSGNSPLHF
CDR3nt: TGTGCCAGCTCCGGGAATTCACCCCTCCACTTT

abundance: NA
j_gene: TRBJ1-2
d_gene: TRBD1
v_gene: TRBV13
len: 14
CDR3aa: CASSDAGGPYGYTF
CDR3nt: TGTGCCAGCTCCGACGCAGGGGGCCCCTATGGCTACACCTTC

abundance: NA
j_gene: TRBJ1-1
d_gene: TRBD1
v_gene: TRBV5-8
len: 14
CDR3aa: CASGTAPLNTEAFF
CDR3nt: TGTGCCAGCGGGACAGCCCCCTTGAACACTGAAGCTTTCTTT

abundance: NA
j_gene: TRBJ2-3
d_gene: NA
v_gene: TRBV28
len: 15
CDR3aa: CASSGGGAGADTQYF
CDR3nt: TGTGCCAGCAGTGGGGGGGGCGCGGGTGCAGATACGCAGTATTTT

abundance: few
j_gene: TRBJ2-7
d_gene: TRBD1
v_gene: TRBV5-1
len: 16
CDR3aa: CASSFPPRDRPYEQYF
CDR3nt: TGCGCCAGCAGCTTCCCGCCCCGGGACAGGCCCTACGAGCAGTACTTC

abundance: NA
j_gene: TRBJ1-1
d_gene: NA
v_gene: TRBV11-2
len: 17
CDR3aa: CASSLTHLTALNTEAFF
CDR3nt: TGTGCCAGCAGCTTAACCCACCTGACAGCCTTGAACACTGAAGCTTTCTTT

abundance: few
j_gene: TRBJ1-5
d_gene: NA
v_gene: TRBV10-1
len: 11
CDR3aa: CASRRTEPQHF
CDR3nt: TGCGCCAGCAGGCGGACAGAGCCCCAGCATTTT

abundance: NA
j_gene: TRBJ2-3
d_gene: TRBD2
v_gene: TRBV27
len: 15
CDR3aa: CASNPPGGYTDTQYF
CDR3nt: TGTGCCAGCAACCCCCCGGGGGGTTACACAGATACGCAGTATTTT

abundance: NA
j_gene: TRBJ1-2
d_gene: NA
v_gene: TRBV12-5
len: 14
CDR3aa: CASGLANRANGYTF
CDR3nt: TGTGCTAGTGGTTTGGCTAACAGGGCTAATGGCTACACCTTC

abundance: NA
j_gene: TRBJ2-5
d_gene: NA
v_gene: TRBV5-1
len: 14
CDR3aa: CASTVGSGQETQYF
CDR3nt: TGCGCCAGCACGGTAGGGAGCGGCCAAGAGACCCAGTACTTC

abundance: NA
j_gene: TRBJ2-5
d_gene: NA
v_gene: TRBV5-1
len: 15
CDR3aa: CASSLFLGLEETQYF
CDR3nt: TGCGCCAGCAGCTTGTTCCTGGGACTTGAGGAGACCCAGTACTTC

abundance: NA
j_gene: TRBJ2-7
d_gene: NA
v_gene: TRBV27
len: 14
CDR3aa: CASGPGTSSYEQYF
CDR3nt: TGTGCCAGCGGCCCCGGGACATCATCCTACGAGCAGTACTTC

abundance: NA
j_gene: TRBJ1-6
d_gene: TRBD1
v_gene: TRBV6-6
len: 16
CDR3aa: CASCRQGASANSPLHF
CDR3nt: TGTGCCAGCTGTCGACAGGGGGCGAGCGCTAATTCACCCCTCCACTTT

abundance: NA
j_gene: TRBJ2-1
d_gene: NA
v_gene: TRBV27
len: 14
CDR3aa: CATSRENLLREQFF
CDR3nt: TGTGCCACCTCTCGGGAGAATCTCCTAAGGGAGCAGTTCTTC

abundance: NA
j_gene: TRBJ2-4
d_gene: NA
v_gene: TRBV10-1
len: 15
CDR3aa: CASSGPTSGFNIQYF
CDR3nt: TGCGCCAGCAGCGGCCCCACTTCGGGGTTTAACATTCAGTACTTC

abundance: NA
j_gene: TRBJ2-1
d_gene: TRBD1
v_gene: TRBV5-1
len: 14
CDR3aa: CASSGDRGYNEQFF
CDR3nt: TGCGCCAGCAGCGGGGACAGGGGATACAATGAGCAGTTCTTC

abundance: NA
j_gene: TRBJ1-1
d_gene: TRBD1
v_gene: TRBV29-1
len: 14
CDR3aa: CSVENTGGYTEAFF
CDR3nt: TGCAGCGTTGAGAACACAGGGGGGTACACTGAAGCTTTCTTT

abundance: NA
j_gene: TRBJ1-6
d_gene: TRBD1
v_gene: TRBV30
len: 17
CDR3aa: CAWSNMDRGSYNSPLHF
CDR3nt: TGTGCCTGGAGTAATATGGACAGGGGGTCCTATAATTCACCCCTCCACTTT

abundance: NA
j_gene: TRBJ2-1
d_gene: NA
v_gene: TRBV5-6
len: 16
CDR3aa: CASSLLILSSYNEQFF
CDR3nt: TGTGCCAGCAGCTTGTTAATCCTCAGCTCCTACAATGAGCAGTTCTTC

abundance: once
j_gene: TRBJ2-7
d_gene: NA
v_gene: TRBV19
len: 14
CDR3aa: CASSIVGHTYEQYF
CDR3nt: TGTGCCAGTAGTATAGTGGGACATACCTACGAGCAGTACTTC

abundance: NA
j_gene: TRBJ1-4
d_gene: TRBD1
v_gene: TRBV28
len: 16
CDR3aa: CASSASGGSANEKLFF
CDR3nt: TGTGCCAGCAGTGCGTCAGGGGGCTCGGCTAATGAAAAACTGTTTTTT

abundance: NA
j_gene: TRBJ2-1
d_gene: TRBD2
v_gene: TRBV18
len: 16
CDR3aa: CASSPRTSGRLDEQFF
CDR3nt: TGTGCCAGCTCACCTCGGACTAGCGGGAGGCTCGATGAGCAGTTCTTC

abundance: NA
j_gene: TRBJ1-6
d_gene: NA
v_gene: TRBV27
len: 15
CDR3aa: CASRTGMRDVSPLHF
CDR3nt: TGTGCCAGCAGAACAGGGATGAGGGACGTTTCACCCCTCCACTTT

abundance: NA
j_gene: TRBJ1-1
d_gene: TRBD1
v_gene: TRBV6-7
len: 18
CDR3aa: CASSYSRQGVRENTEAFF
CDR3nt: TGTGCCAGCAGTTACTCGAGACAGGGGGTGCGAGAGAACACTGAAGCTTTCTTT

abundance: NA
j_gene: TRBJ1-3
d_gene: NA
v_gene: TRBV5-4
len: 12
CDR3aa: CASSSQGNTIYF
CDR3nt: TGTGCCAGCAGCTCGCAGGGAAACACCATATATTTT

abundance: NA
j_gene: TRBJ2-1
d_gene: NA
v_gene: TRBV29-1
len: 14
CDR3aa: CSVERDSSYNEQFF
CDR3nt: TGCAGCGTTGAACGGGATAGCTCCTACAATGAGCAGTTCTTC

abundance: NA
j_gene: TRBJ2-1
d_gene: TRBD2
v_gene: TRBV27
len: 16
CDR3aa: CASSPLALEDYNEQFF
CDR3nt: TGTGCCAGCAGTCCACTAGCGCTAGAAGACTACAATGAGCAGTTCTTC